This T cell receptor (beta chain) appears in the sequencing data of a study of long-term antiretroviral therapy in people with HIV. Germline-derived CDR1 and CDR2 are SGHRS and YFSETQ. V lost 6 bases and J lost 5; bases outside the gene matches: 9. The CDR3 covers 16 residues. Version v3.0 of the immunoSEQ assay ran at survey level. Measured with immunoSEQ multiplex PCR; TCRdb has only the in-frame clones, and not every one. The table has roughly 30,000 clones, about 96% seen once. The input for sequencing was unsorted PBMCs, taken about 6.6 years after starting antiretroviral therapy. The chain links TRBV5-1 to TRBJ2-3; 13 nucleotides align to TRBD2. This clonotype was sampled from a man aged 30 to 45 with HIV. CDR3 sequence (DNA): TGCGCCAGCATAGTAGGGACTAGCGGGACGGGAGATACGCAGTATTTT. Amino acids: CASIVGTSGTGDTQYF. The variable domain in full, with the rest retrieved from reference TRBV5-1 and TRBJ2-3, is KAGVTQTPRYLIKTRGQQVTLSCSPISGHRSVSWYQQTPGQGLQFLFEYFSETQRNKGNFPGRFSGRQFSNSRSEMNVSTLELGDSALYLCASIVGTSGTGDTQYFGPGTRLTVL.